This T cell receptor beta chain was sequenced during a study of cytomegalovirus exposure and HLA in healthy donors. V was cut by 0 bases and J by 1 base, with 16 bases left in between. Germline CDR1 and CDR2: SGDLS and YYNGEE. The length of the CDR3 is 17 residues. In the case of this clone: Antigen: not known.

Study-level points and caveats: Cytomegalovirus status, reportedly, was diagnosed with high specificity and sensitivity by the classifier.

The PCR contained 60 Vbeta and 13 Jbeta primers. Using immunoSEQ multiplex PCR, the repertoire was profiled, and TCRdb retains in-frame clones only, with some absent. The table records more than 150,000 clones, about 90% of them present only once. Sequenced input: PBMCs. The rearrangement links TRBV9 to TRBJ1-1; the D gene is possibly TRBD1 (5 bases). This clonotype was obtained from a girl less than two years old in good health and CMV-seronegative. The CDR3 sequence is CASSVVNGLGGNTEAFF. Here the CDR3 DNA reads TGTGCCAGCAGCGTAGTAAATGGGTTGGGGGGGAACACTGAAGCTTTCTTT.